A single T cell receptor (beta chain) is shown here with its context. Looked up from germline, CDR1 is SGHVS and CDR2 is FQNEAQ. V was cut by 0 bases and J by 4 bases, with 9 bases left in between. The CDR3 loop spans 14 amino acids. This record belongs to a study of shared clonotypes between healthy human individuals. Sequencing was performed with immunoSEQ multiplex PCR; in TCRdb, only in-frame clones are kept and a portion is missing. The sample lists under 1,900,000 clones, about 98.5% occurring once. The source of this sequence is a man younger than 40 in good health. Material for sequencing was naive CD4+ T cells sorted from blood. As for subset: CD45RA+ positively selected. This chain uses TRBV7-8 with TRBJ1-2; D remains ambiguous. For the CDR3, the DNA is TGTGCCAGCAGCTTAGCAAAGCGAGGCTATGGCTACACCTTC. It translates to CASSLAKRGYGYTF.